These 30 T cell receptor beta chains were sequenced from one sample in a study of shared clonotypes between healthy human individuals. Assay used: immunoSEQ multiplex PCR; TCRdb lists only in-frame clones, some missing. The sample consists of 500,000 to 700,000 clones, approximately 95% of them appearing once. CD8 cells classed as naive were CD45RO-negative and positively selected for CCR7, excluding terminally differentiated effector memory CD45RA+ cells. Sample: naive CD8+ T cells sorted from blood. Receptors originate from a woman younger than 45 in good health.

The chain is built from TRBV28 and TRBJ2-5, with unresolved D. Trimming cost V 5 bases and J 5 bases, with 12 bases left between them. Germline loops: CDR1 MDHEN, CDR2 SYDVKM. This CDR3 has 13 residues. CDR3 DNA: TGTGCCAGCAGTGGACCTAGGTTGGAGACCCAGTACTTC. The encoded protein is CASSGPRLETQYF.

This chain links TRBV28 with TRBJ2-3; D assignment may be TRBD1 or TRBD2 (5 bases each). V dropped 4 bases and J dropped 2 bases, with 13 bases sitting between them. Germline CDR1 is MDHEN and CDR2 is SYDVKM. CDR3 length equals 15 residues. The CDR3 bases are TGTGCCAGCAGTTCTGGAGTCGGGGCCACAGATACGCAGTATTTT. Encoded protein: CASSSGVGATDTQYF.

The V gene is TRBV9, the J gene TRBJ2-3; the match to TRBD2 covers 7 bases. This CDR3 is built from 18 residues. V lost 0 bases, J lost 2 bases, and 12 bases stayed unmatched. The germline CDR1 and CDR2 sequences are SGDLS and YYNGEE. This CDR3 reads CASSVVNGGVDHTDTQYF. The DNA for the CDR3 is TGTGCCAGCAGCGTAGTCAATGGGGGGGTGGACCACACAGATACGCAGTATTTT.

The V call is TRBV5-6, the J call TRBJ1-1; D remains unclear. Trimming took off 7 bases at V and 4 bases at J, with 11 bases between the two ends. Germline CDR1 and CDR2: SGHDT and YYEEEE. The CDR3 is 12 amino acids. The chain's CDR3 is CASSRLGTEAFF. Here the CDR3 DNA reads TGTGCCAGCTCTAGGCTTGGCACTGAAGCTTTCTTT.

The chain is built from TRBV5-1 and TRBJ2-7, with 12 bases matching TRBD2. This CDR3 comprises 17 residues. Germline V CDR1 and CDR2: SGHRS, YFSETQ. The trim removed 5 bases at V and 3 bases at J, leaving 12 bases unmatched. CDR3 sequence (DNA): TGCGCCAGCAGAGGGACTAGCGGGCCTTTGCTGAACTACGAGCAGTACTTC. The encoded protein is CASRGTSGPLLNYEQYF.

The chain recombines TRBV7-8 with TRBJ1-1, with D possibly TRBD1 on 6 matching bases. The CDR3 has 14 residues. The germline V gene encodes CDR1 SGHVS and CDR2 FQNEAQ. V lost 5 bases and J lost 3, with 13 bases in between. This CDR3 reads CASSGSDSYTEAFF. DNA for the CDR3: TGTGCCAGCAGCGGGTCGGACAGCTACACTGAAGCTTTCTTT.

The chain links TRBV30 to TRBJ2-1; D is unclear. V gave up 0 bases and J gave up 0 bases, with 3 bases separating them. CDR1 is GTSNPN, CDR2 SVGIG, per germline (reference sequence). The CDR3 extends over 13 amino acids. The CDR3 sequence is CAWSVLSYNEQFF. CDR3 bases: TGTGCCTGGAGTGTTCTCTCCTACAATGAGCAGTTCTTC.

The V and J genes are TRBV2 and TRBJ1-1; 9 bases are a match to TRBD1. V lost 4 bases and J lost 2; bases outside the gene matches: 2. Germline assignment: CDR1 SNHLY and CDR2 FYNNEI. This CDR3 is 14 amino acids long. The DNA of the CDR3 is TGTGCCAGCAGTGGGACAGGGGCTAACACTGAAGCTTTCTTT. Translating gives CASSGTGANTEAFF.

The chain carries TRBV9 and TRBJ2-1; the match to TRBD2 covers 10 bases. V trimming: 0 bases; J trimming: 9 bases; junction bases outside the gene matches: 6. The CDR3 contains 15 residues. In germline, CDR1 is SGDLS, CDR2 YYNGEE. The CDR3 protein is CASSVVLAGRGEQFF. Written as DNA, the CDR3 is TGTGCCAGCAGCGTAGTACTAGCGGGGAGGGGTGAGCAGTTCTTC.

The rearrangement links TRBV11-2 to TRBJ1-1; the D gene is possibly TRBD1 (6 bases). Germline CDR1 is SGHAT and CDR2 is FQNNGV. Trimming pared 2 bases from V and 4 bases from J, leaving 14 bases between. The CDR3 is made up of 15 amino acids. The CDR3: CASSLRGQGFTEAFF. The CDR3, as DNA: TGTGCCAGCAGCTTAAGGGGACAAGGGTTCACTGAAGCTTTCTTT.

V is TRBV28 and J is TRBJ1-1; D ambiguous. Germline CDR1 and CDR2: MDHEN and SYDVKM. Deletions cut 3 bases from V and 1 base from J, with 15 bases between. This CDR3 comprises 16 residues. In DNA, the CDR3 is TGTGCCAGCAGTTTCTCCATATGGGGTTCGAACACTGAAGCTTTCTTT. Its translation: CASSFSIWGSNTEAFF. The complete variable domain, with remaining parts taken from reference TRBV28 and TRBJ1-1, reads DVKVTQSSRYLVKRTGEKVFLECVQDMDHENMFWYRQDPGLGLRLIYFSYDVKMKEKGDIPEGYSVSREKKERFSLILESASTNQTSMYLCASSFSIWGSNTEAFFGQGTRLTVV.

This clone was picked up one time. The V gene is TRBV28, the J gene TRBJ1-1; maybe TRBD1 (6 bases). CDR3 size: 13 residues. Germline values: CDR1 MDHEN, CDR2 SYDVKM. V lost 4 bases, J lost 7 bases, and 13 bases lay in between. The CDR3 nucleotides are TGTGCCAGCAGTTCACAGGGAATGGGTGAAGCTTTCTTT. Its translation is CASSSQGMGEAFF.

The chain has TRBV9 and TRBJ1-1, with D perhaps TRBD1 (5 bases). CDR3 length: 11 residues. The V gene's germline CDR1 is SGDLS and CDR2 YYNGEE. Between the trimmed V and J ends, which lost 6 bases and 6 bases, there was a span of 9 bases. Written as DNA, the CDR3 is TGTGCCAGCACTCAGGGTCCTGAAGCTTTCTTT. Residues: CASTQGPEAFF.

V usage is TRBV13 and J usage is TRBJ1-2; 9 bases agree with TRBD1. The ends lost 5 bases at V and 1 base at J; junction bases unmatched: 8. CDR1 is PRHDT, CDR2 FYEKMQ, per germline (reference sequence). CDR3 size: 16 residues. The CDR3 spells CASSRDRVEHNYGYTF. CDR3 DNA: TGTGCCAGCAGCCGGGACAGGGTCGAGCATAACTATGGCTACACCTTC.

This clone was observed a single time. The chain employs TRBV4-2 and TRBJ2-1; 13 bases align to TRBD2. The CDR3 is 14 amino acids. V was clipped by 10 bases and J by 8 bases; unmatched bases: 8. Germline lookup yields CDR1 LGHNA and CDR2 YNFKEQ. Written as DNA, the CDR3 is TGTGCCACCTCGACTAGCGGGAGGAGTGATGAGCAGTTCTTC. It encodes CATSTSGRSDEQFF.

For this clone: One junction end disagrees with the germline gene, perhaps due to a read error. The CDR3 DNA reads TGTGCCAGCAGCACCCCGGGCGGCTCCGACGAGCAGTACTTC. This encodes CASSTPGGSDEQYF. The gene calls are TRBV11-2 and TRBJ2-5; D is unresolved. With the DNA end fitting TRBJ2-7 better, the J assignment may be wrong. This CDR3 has 14 residues. Germline assignment: CDR1 SGHAT and CDR2 FQNNGV.

This chain uses TRBV28 with TRBJ1-1; 8 bases are shared with TRBD1. Germline CDR1 is MDHEN and CDR2 is SYDVKM. V gave up 7 bases and J gave up 5 bases; unmatched junction bases: 9. This CDR3 spans 14 amino acids. The CDR3 region has the DNA TGTGCCAGCAATAAGGGACAGGTAGGGACTGAAGCTTTCTTT. It specifies CASNKGQVGTEAFF.

Concerning this clone itself: The same CDR3 can be traced to other DNA sequences in this sample. V gene TRBV28 combines with J gene TRBJ2-7; 7 nucleotides match TRBD1. V gave up 2 bases and J gave up 3 bases; unmatched junction bases: 10. CDR3 length: 16 amino acids. Germline lookup yields CDR1 MDHEN and CDR2 SYDVKM. CDR3 DNA: TGTGCCAGCAGTTTACCCCCTCGGACAGGACTCTACGAGCAGTACTTC. It codes for CASSLPPRTGLYEQYF.

V gene TRBV6-1 combines with J gene TRBJ2-7; D gene uncertain. This CDR3 contains 14 residues. In germline, CDR1 is MNHNS, CDR2 SASEGT. The V and J ends lost 6 bases and 3 bases respectively, with 15 bases between them. The CDR3 region is CASSSRTVFYEQYF. The CDR3 DNA reads TGTGCCAGCAGCTCGAGGACGGTTTTCTACGAGCAGTACTTC.

This chain links TRBV5-4 with TRBJ2-7; possibly TRBD1 for D (6 bases). Trimming cost V 0 bases and J 6 bases, with 16 bases left between them. Germline lookup yields CDR1 SGHNT and CDR2 YYREEE (reference sequence). The CDR3 length is 15 residues. Here the CDR3 DNA reads TGTGCCAGCAGCTTGGAGGCAGGGGTGGCTTCCGAGCAGTACTTC. Translating it yields CASSLEAGVASEQYF.

V usage is TRBV19 and J usage is TRBJ2-5, with D possibly being TRBD1 or TRBD2 (5 bases each). Germline V lookup: CDR1 LNHDA, CDR2 SQIVND (reference sequence). The CDR3 runs to 14 residues. The ends were cut back, 0 bases at V and 5 bases at J, with 10 bases in the middle. In DNA, the CDR3 is TGTGCCAGTAGTATAGAGGCCGGGGCCGAGACCCAGTACTTC. Translating gives CASSIEAGAETQYF.

The V call is TRBV5-8, the J call TRBJ1-2; 9 bases align to TRBD1. Unmatched junction bases numbered 3, after V lost 3 bases and J lost 3 bases. Germline CDR1 is SGHTS and CDR2 is YDEGEE. The CDR3 loop spans 14 amino acids. CDR3 amino acids: CASSWDREDYGYTF. The CDR3 region has the DNA TGTGCCAGCAGCTGGGACAGGGAGGACTATGGCTACACCTTC.

V gene TRBV29-1 combines with J gene TRBJ1-2, with 8 bases lining up with TRBD1. The CDR3 sequence is 17 residues long. In germline, CDR1 is SQVTM, CDR2 ANQGSEA. Trimming removed 3 bases from V and 2 bases from J; junction bases left unmatched: 14. The DNA of the CDR3 is TGCAGCGTTGACATTGCCGGGACAGGATCCCTAAACTATGGCTACACCTTC. Translating it yields CSVDIAGTGSLNYGYTF.

The chain uses TRBV11-2 and TRBJ2-3, with a tentative D call TRBD2 (6 bases). CDR3 length equals 15 residues. Germline CDR1 is SGHAT and CDR2 is FQNNGV. V was cut by 2 bases and J by 0 bases, with 9 bases left in between. The CDR3 DNA reads as TGTGCCAGCAGCTTATTAGCGGATAGCACAGATACGCAGTATTTT. Translating it yields CASSLLADSTDTQYF.

The chain carries TRBV7-8 and TRBJ2-7, with unresolved D. The CDR3 runs to 14 residues. Germline CDR1 SGHVS, CDR2 FQNEAQ. Trimming pared 5 bases from V and 3 bases from J, leaving 14 bases between. CDR3 bases: TGTGCCAGCAGCCCGGAGCCGGGTGGCTACGAGCAGTACTTC. It specifies CASSPEPGGYEQYF.

Concerning this clone itself: The same CDR3 can be traced to other DNA sequences in this sample. The chain has TRBV27 and TRBJ2-7; D unresolved. Between the trimmed V and J ends, which lost 4 bases and 0 bases, there was a span of 10 bases. This CDR3 comprises 14 residues. The germline gives CDR1 MNHEY, CDR2 SMNVEV (reference sequence). Here the CDR3 reads CASSSGSSSYEQYF. The CDR3 coding sequence is TGTGCCAGCAGTTCCGGCTCTAGCTCCTACGAGCAGTACTTC.

In this sample, this clone turned up once. The chain carries TRBV4-1 and TRBJ2-5, with a tentative D call TRBD2 (7 bases). The J call may be incorrect, as the DNA end agrees better with TRBJ2-7. Germline V gene data show CDR1 as MGHRA and CDR2 as YSYEKL. This CDR3 is built from 16 residues. In DNA, the CDR3 is TGCGCCAGCAGCCAAGTGGGGGGGCCCGACCCCTACGAGCAGTACTTC. Amino acids: CASSQVGGPDPYEQYF.

The chain uses TRBV5-1 and TRBJ2-1; 9 bases map to TRBD1. Trimming cost V 4 bases and J 8 bases; bases outside gene matches: 10. Looked up from germline, CDR1 is SGHRS and CDR2 is YFSETQ. This CDR3 has 15 amino acids. The CDR3 DNA is TGCGCCAGCAGCCCCGGGACAGGGATTTGGTATGAGCAGTTCTTC. Protein product: CASSPGTGIWYEQFF.

This clone showed up just once. The DNA of the CDR3 is TGCGCCAGCAGCTTGGAGGCAGGGGACGTTTACGAGCAGTACTTC. The encoded protein is CASSLEAGDVYEQYF. The chain links TRBV5-1 to TRBJ2-7; D is perhaps TRBD1 (6 bases). The CDR3 spans 15 residues. V was clipped by 0 bases and J by 4 bases, with 14 bases between them. Germline lookup yields CDR1 SGHRS and CDR2 YFSETQ.

This chain uses TRBV10-2 with TRBJ2-7, with D unresolved. Trimming took 2 bases from V and 5 from J, leaving 16 bases between them. The CDR3 loop spans 15 amino acids. Germline CDR1 and CDR2: WSHSY and SAAADI. The CDR3 DNA sequence: TGCGCCAGCAGTGAGGCCTTAACACGGCCCGACGAGCAGTACTTC. It specifies CASSEALTRPDEQYF.